These 19 T cell receptor beta chains originate from one sample sequenced in a study of blood T cell repertoires in COVID-19. Profiled with immunoSEQ multiplex PCR; TCRdb holds only in-frame clones, not every one. The sample includes approximately 150,000 clones, 87% of them seen just once. Input material: peripheral blood. The receptor set was obtained from a human donor in a cohort sampled during active COVID-19.

This chain joins TRBV9 and TRBJ2-4; 16 nucleotides agree with TRBD2. The CDR3 sequence is 19 residues long. The V gene end was trimmed by 2 bases and the J gene end by 4 bases; junction bases not matched to a gene: 9. Looked up from germline, CDR1 is SGDLS and CDR2 is YYNGEE. CDR3 residues: CASSVGTSGRARSKNIQYF. The CDR3 nucleotides are TGTGCCAGCAGCGTTGGGACTAGCGGGAGGGCGCGCTCTAAAAACATTCAGTACTTC.

The CDR3 DNA is TGTGCCAGCAGCTTCGGGCGACGCGGGCGGCTAGCGGCTTTCGATACGCAGTATTTT. This encodes CASSFGRRGRLAAFDTQYF. The chain has TRBV11-3 and TRBJ2-3; TRBD2 matches at 7 bases. CDR3 length: 19 amino acids. Losses at the gene ends were 3 bases for V and 6 bases for J; bases not matched to a gene: 21. Germline V lookup: CDR1 SGHNT, CDR2 YENEEA.

The V gene is TRBV7-9, the J gene TRBJ1-1; 10 positions agree with TRBD1. The V and J ends lost 0 bases and 0 bases, in that order; junction bases with no gene match: 10. The CDR3 runs 19 residues. The V gene's germline CDR1 is SEHNR and CDR2 FQNEAQ (reference sequence). The CDR3 reads CASSLAHGTGAKMNTEAFF. CDR3 nucleotide sequence: TGTGCCAGCAGCTTAGCCCACGGGACAGGGGCGAAAATGAACACTGAAGCTTTCTTT.

This clone appeared a single time. The chain has TRBV7-8 and TRBJ1-1; 7 nucleotides line up with TRBD1. V lost 6 bases and J lost 2; bases outside the gene matches: 9. Germline CDR1 reads SGHVS; CDR2 reads FQNEAQ. There are 15 residues in the CDR3. CDR3 region: CASSSLRGSNTEAFF. The CDR3, as DNA: TGTGCCAGCAGTTCACTCAGGGGGTCTAACACTGAAGCTTTCTTT.

This sequence joins TRBV6-5 and TRBJ1-1; the D gene is possibly TRBD1 (6 bases). Germline lookup yields CDR1 MNHEY and CDR2 SVGAGI. This CDR3 spans 13 amino acids. V was clipped by 8 bases and J by 4 bases, with 14 bases between them. CDR3 DNA sequence: TGTGCCAGCCGCAACACAGGGAGCACTGAAGCTTTCTTT. Amino acids: CASRNTGSTEAFF.

CDR3 protein: CASRVDRRNEKLFF. CDR3 nucleotides: TGTGCCAGCAGGGTGGACAGGAGAAATGAAAAACTGTTTTTT. The J gene is TRBJ1-4, the V gene TRBV2; 7 bases are a match to TRBD1. CDR1 is SNHLY, CDR2 FYNNEI, per germline. V lost 6 bases to trimming and J lost 5 bases; unmatched junction nucleotides: 6. CDR3 length equals 14 residues.

CDR3 DNA: TGTGCCAGCAGTTACTCTGGGGCTATAGATTCCTACGAGCAGTACTTC. It encodes CASSYSGAIDSYEQYF. This chain connects TRBV6-6 to TRBJ2-7, with D maybe TRBD1 (5 bases). Trimming cost V 0 bases and J 1 base, with 13 bases left between them. The length of the CDR3 is 16 residues. The germline V gene has CDR1 MNHNY and CDR2 SVGAGI (reference sequence).

The rearrangement links TRBV19 to TRBJ2-7; tentatively, D is TRBD1 (5 bases). Germline V gene sequence: CDR1 LNHDA, CDR2 SQIVND (reference sequence). The CDR3 has 12 amino acids. V lost 10 bases to trimming and J lost 4 bases, with 14 bases between them. CDR3 amino acids: CATRGLGYEQYF. The CDR3 DNA reads TGTGCCACAAGGGGATTGGGGTACGAGCAGTACTTC.

The V gene is TRBV5-6, the J gene TRBJ1-2, with TRBD1 as a possible D gene (6 bases). The ends were cut back, 4 bases at V and 8 bases at J, with 15 bases in the middle. Germline CDR1 reads SGHDT; CDR2 reads YYEEEE. This CDR3 is built from 13 residues. For the CDR3, the DNA is TGTGCCAGCAGCGGGACAACAGGGAACGGCTACACCTTC. Its protein product is CASSGTTGNGYTF.

This chain connects TRBV28 to TRBJ1-2, with D possibly matching TRBD1 (6 bases). This CDR3 is 15 amino acids long. V gave up 0 bases and J gave up 8 bases, with 16 bases separating them. The germline gives CDR1 MDHEN, CDR2 SYDVKM. As DNA, the CDR3 is TGTGCCAGCAGTTTATGGGCACAGGGAACCTTAGGCTACACCTTC. It specifies CASSLWAQGTLGYTF.

This clone has more than one count but fewer than ten. This chain uses TRBV2 with TRBJ2-3; TRBD2 agrees at 7 bases. The CDR3 consists of 13 residues. Germline V gene lookup returns CDR1 SNHLY and CDR2 FYNNEI. Losses at the gene ends were 3 bases for V and 3 bases for J; bases not matched to a gene: 0. This CDR3 is CASSDGRTDTQYF. For the CDR3, the DNA is TGTGCCAGCAGTGACGGGAGGACAGATACGCAGTATTTT.

The chain combines TRBV19 with TRBJ1-2, with D unresolved. The CDR3 length is 14 residues. CDR1 LNHDA and CDR2 SQIVND come from the germline V gene (reference sequence). V lost 5 bases, J lost 6 bases, and 16 bases lay in between. Here the CDR3 DNA reads TGTGCCAGTAGTTTAACACCATCCCGTGATGGCTACACCTTC. Amino acids: CASSLTPSRDGYTF.

This chain joins TRBV7-6 and TRBJ2-7; tentatively, D is TRBD2 (6 bases). V lost 3 bases and J lost 5, with 11 bases in between. CDR1 is SGHVS, CDR2 FNYEAQ, per germline. This CDR3 has 13 amino acids. CDR3 sequence: CASSFSGDDEQYF. The CDR3 region has the DNA TGTGCCAGCAGCTTCTCGGGGGATGACGAGCAGTACTTC.

This chain uses TRBV3-1 (or the pseudogene TRBV3-2) with TRBJ2-4; tentative D call: TRBD2 (5 bases). Germline CDR1 LGHDT, CDR2 YNNKEL (reference sequence). This CDR3 spans 16 amino acids. Trimming removed 4 bases from V and 0 bases from J, with 13 bases in between. The CDR3 sequence is CASSPSLTLAKNIQYF. The CDR3 DNA sequence: TGTGCCAGCAGCCCTAGCCTTACCTTAGCCAAAAACATTCAGTACTTC.

The chain joins TRBV2 to TRBJ1-2, with TRBD1 matching 7 bases. V shed 4 bases, J shed 5 bases, and the junction held 7 bases outside the gene matches. Looked up from germline, CDR1 is SNHLY and CDR2 is FYNNEI. CDR3 size: 14 residues. CDR3 nucleotides: TGTGCCAGCAGTGGGGGGCCAGGGGGGTATGGCTACACCTTC. The encoded protein is CASSGGPGGYGYTF.

The rearrangement uses TRBV28 and TRBJ2-2, with 8 nucleotides matching TRBD2. CDR1 and CDR2 from the germline V gene are MDHEN and SYDVKM. Trimming cost V 3 bases and J 5 bases; bases outside gene matches: 2. The CDR3 sequence is 14 residues long. For the CDR3, the DNA is TGTGCCAGCAGTTTTCAGCGGGAGACCGGGGAGCTGTTTTTT. Translated: CASSFQRETGELFF.

The J gene is TRBJ2-1, the V gene TRBV11-2; D ambiguous. V was shortened by 0 bases and J by 4 bases, with 22 bases between the two germline ends. The CDR3 has 19 residues. The germline V gene has CDR1 SGHAT and CDR2 FQNNGV. The CDR3 nucleotides are TGTGCCAGCAGCTTAGATCTTGCACTAACCTACAAAAATTACAATGAGCAGTTCTTC. Its translation is CASSLDLALTYKNYNEQFF.

V gene TRBV7-9 combines with J gene TRBJ1-4, with D unclear. Trimming removed 3 bases from V and 7 bases from J, with 6 bases in between. The CDR3 is 12 amino acids. The germline V gene has CDR1 SEHNR and CDR2 FQNEAQ (reference sequence). CDR3 in amino acids: CASSFFGEKLFF. The CDR3 DNA sequence: TGTGCCAGCAGCTTCTTCGGTGAAAAACTGTTTTTT. The full variable domain, its missing parts supplied by reference TRBV7-9 and TRBJ1-4, is DTGVSQNPRHKITKRGQNVTFRCDPISEHNRLYWYRQTLGQGPEFLTYFQNEAQLEKSRLLSDRFSAERPKGSFSTLEIQRTEQGDSAMYLCASSFFGEKLFFGSGTQLSVL.

The gene calls are TRBV15 and TRBJ1-2; D possibly corresponds to TRBD1 (5 bases). There are 16 residues in the CDR3. V was pared by 0 bases and J by 2 bases, with 13 bases between. The germline V gene encodes CDR1 LNHNV and CDR2 YYDKDF (reference sequence). The CDR3 bases are TGTGCCACCAGCAGAGATTTTTTGCAGGGAAACTATGGCTACACCTTC. As protein: CATSRDFLQGNYGYTF.